This T cell receptor (beta chain) derives from a study of cytotoxic CD8 clonotypes in ibrutinib-treated CLL (dated by TCRdb to the early 2020s). With respect to the entire study: The cohort included about 15 treatment-naive and about a dozen relapsed/refractory patients; 17 to 18 were IGHV unmutated. Samples averaged roughly 260,000 productive templates and 80,000 to 100,000 productive rearrangements. Cryopreserved peripheral blood mononuclear cells were collected before treatment, at response, and at either disease progression or sustained remission. Longitudinal samples were obtainable from about 30% of the 86 participants in the trial. Partial responses were observed in approximately 24 patients and complete responses in 2; after a median follow-up of 68 months, remission was maintained in around 14 patients and progression was observed in around twelve. Response samples were taken after a median of approximately 12 months on treatment, ranging from 6 to 36 months. Every sample from remission and from progressive disease was obtained while the patients were still on ibrutinib. What the work shows at the level of the full study, not this receptor alone: Lymph node repertoires were not examined, and the timing of sampling was not matched between patients in sustained remission and those whose disease progressed. Baseline clonality was found to be higher than that of age-matched healthy donors and was strongly correlated with circulating CD8+ T-cell counts. Public clonotypes were rare and either contracted or stayed stable during treatment, and the rise in clonality at ibrutinib response reflected the expansion of private clonotypes. Clonality rose at ibrutinib response, remained stable during sustained remission, and dropped back toward baseline at progression.

A note on this clone: Its antigen is still unknown. Base qualities are not provided; no much larger clone lies one nucleotide away.

For TCR beta library preparation, around 2.2 micrograms of genomic DNA was extracted from cryopreserved PBMCs. Longitudinal blood samples from CLL patients on ibrutinib monotherapy underwent high-throughput TCR beta sequencing. The patients took part in an open-label, single-center phase 2 trial of ibrutinib monotherapy. The goal of deep resolution MiSeq sequencing was a depth between 1 in 1 million and 1 in 200,000 T cells, and coverage averaged 10x per clonotype. TCR beta libraries were generated with the immunoSEQ hsTCRB Kit. The authors processed their data as follows. ImmunoSEQ Data Assistant and ImmunoSEQ Analyzer were used for data analysis, and V, D and J genes were assigned according to IMGT definitions. Clonality, which ranges from 0 to 1, was calculated as one minus the normalized Shannon entropy of productive rearrangement frequencies. Only overrepresented clonotypes making up at least 0.05% of the repertoire of each patient were included in the public clonotype analysis. Some 13 age-matched healthy donor repertoires from immuneACCESS served as clonality controls. This immuneACCESS table, as held by TCRdb, lists in-frame sequences with V and J called but not all clones. Of the missing ones, under half trace to an unresolved V gene in checked studies; the others have no known cause. From that table come the V and J calls and clone size; the DNA was used to work out D and trimming. The sample contains hundreds of thousands of clones, over 55% of them found a single time. Clones ranked in the top ten supply around 6.6% of the sample.

This sequence was found in a human donor with chronic lymphocytic leukemia. Specimen: PBMCs, collected after 36 months of ibrutinib treatment.

The encoded CDR3 is CASSLSTAGKGVTEAFF. The DNA sequence follows: TGTGCCAGCAGCTTGTCGACGGCCGGGAAGGGAGTCACTGAAGCTTTCTTT. Recombination connected TRBV5-6 to TRBJ1-1, with no reliable assignment of the D segment. From cysteine to phenylalanine, the CDR3 is 17 amino acids long. The read is trimmed to its CDR3 DNA, 51 bases read in frame from base 1. For CDR1 and CDR2, the germline V gene lists SGHDT and YYEEEE. Deletion took 1 base off V and 4 bases off J, with a span of 20 bases between the germline ends.